One T cell receptor beta chain is described in this entry. Its antigen remains unidentified. An Oncomine TCR Beta short-read assay was used to sequence the DNA from cultured CD4+ T cells. TCRdb re-analysed the PCR reads in MiXCR, keeping a single row per CDR3 protein. This table holds about 21,000 distinct CDR3 sequences, around 50% found once. These data are taken from a study of vaccination and CD4 T cells after COVID-19. Across the study: Following dose two, a median about 72 days (range 14 to 241) passed before post-vaccine samples were taken. Cells were stimulated with overlapping spike peptide pools from SARS-CoV-2, HCoV-NL63, HCoV-OC43 and HCoV-229E.

Study-level results: 304 of 307 vaccine-specific clones from convalescent patients were spike mono-reactive.

This CDR3 is 15 amino acids long. Germline V CDR1 and CDR2: SGHTA, FQGTGA. Unmatched junction bases numbered 9, after V lost 3 bases and J lost 9 bases. Noted treatment: roughly 10-day PBMC culture with coronavirus spike peptide pools or control peptides (ViraFEST assay). The chain has TRBV7-3 and TRBJ2-1; 9 bases are shared with TRBD2. The sequenced material came from CD4+ T cells from blood, cultured in vitro. This TCR was sampled from a human donor who had recovered from COVID-19. The CDR3, as DNA: TGTGCCAGCAGCTTGGTGGCGCGGGGGGGCGCTGAGCAGTTCTTC. It is translated as CASSLVARGGAEQFF.